These 15 T cell receptor beta chains came from one sample sequenced in a study of shared T cell receptors in the human thymus. Method: immunoSEQ multiplex PCR; TCRdb's copy keeps in-frame clones and lacks some. The sample includes more than 300,000 clones, approximately 95% of them seen just once. Sequenced input: thymocytes. The receptors shown here come from a human donor.

The V and J genes are TRBV9 and TRBJ2-3, with 7 bases matching TRBD2. This CDR3 has 16 amino acids. Germline V CDR1 and CDR2: SGDLS, YYNGEE. Losses at the gene ends were 1 base for V and 5 bases for J; bases not matched to a gene: 10. As DNA, the CDR3 is TGTGCCAGCAGCGTATTCGGCGGGAGTGTTGAAGATACGCAGTATTTT. Its translation is CASSVFGGSVEDTQYF.

This chain links TRBV5-1 with TRBJ2-1; a weak D match, TRBD2 (5 bases). Germline V gives CDR1 SGHRS, CDR2 YFSETQ. V lost 1 base to trimming and J lost 3 bases, with 5 bases between them. The CDR3 sequence is 13 residues long. The CDR3 DNA reads as TGCGCCAGCAGCTTGCGGGACTACAATGAGCAGTTCTTC. Translated: CASSLRDYNEQFF.

The V call is TRBV5-6, the J call TRBJ1-5; D is ambiguous. V was clipped by 0 bases and J by 3 bases, with 10 bases between them. Germline V gene sequence: CDR1 SGHDT, CDR2 YYEEEE. CDR3 length: 15 residues. The CDR3 sequence is CASSLGQKDNQPQHF. The CDR3 DNA sequence: TGTGCCAGCAGCTTGGGGCAGAAAGACAATCAGCCCCAGCATTTT.

The chain has TRBV14 and TRBJ2-7; 8 bases are a match to TRBD2. Losses at the gene ends were 4 bases for V and 3 bases for J; bases not matched to a gene: 14. Germline-derived CDR1 and CDR2 are SGHDN and FVKESK. The CDR3 loop spans 17 amino acids. CDR3 nucleotides: TGTGCCAGCAGCCGAAGGGGCCGGGGGGGCCCCTTCTACGAGCAGTACTTC. It codes for CASSRRGRGGPFYEQYF.

As for this clone: Germline and junction disagree at one end, which may indicate a read error. The rearrangement joins TRBV7-7 to TRBJ2-6; a possible D gene is TRBD1 (6 bases). Germline V gene lookup returns CDR1 SSHAT and CDR2 FNYEAQ (reference sequence). This CDR3 has 18 amino acids. For the CDR3, the DNA is TGTGCTAGCAGTTCTGGGAGACAGGTGCCGTCTGGGGCCAACGTCCTGACTTTC. It yields the protein CASSSGRQVPSGANVLTF.

V gene TRBV6-5 combines with J gene TRBJ2-1; D perhaps matches TRBD2 (6 bases). Per the germline V gene, CDR1 is MNHEY and CDR2 is SVGAGI. Trimming cost V 0 bases and J 5 bases, with 14 bases left between them. The CDR3 is made up of 16 amino acids. Here the CDR3 DNA reads TGTGCCAGCAGTTACTCGAGGACTACTCCAAACAATGAGCAGTTCTTC. Protein sequence: CASSYSRTTPNNEQFF.

V is TRBV10-2 and J is TRBJ2-3; TRBD2 matches 9 bases. Germline V lookup: CDR1 WSHSY, CDR2 SAAADI. This CDR3 region has 15 residues. V was pared by 2 bases and J by 4 bases, with 4 bases of the junction left unmatched. The CDR3 DNA reads as TGCGCCAGCAGTGAGGGCGGGAGGGTTTCAGATACGCAGTATTTT. Its translation is CASSEGGRVSDTQYF.

The rearrangement uses TRBV11-2 and TRBJ1-5; D might be TRBD1 (6 bases). The CDR3 is 13 residues long. Trimming left V 5 bases short and J 7 bases short, with 12 bases between. CDR1 is SGHAT, CDR2 FQNNGV, per germline. In DNA form, the CDR3 reads TGTGCCAGCAGCCCCAAGGGGGTCCAGCCCCAGCATTTT. It codes for CASSPKGVQPQHF.

The chain links TRBV7-7 to TRBJ2-1, with 10 bases fitting TRBD1. There are 14 residues in the CDR3. The germline V gene encodes CDR1 SSHAT and CDR2 FNYEAQ (reference sequence). The CDR3 loop reads CASSLGQGYNEQFF. Here the CDR3 DNA reads TGTGCTAGCTCCTTGGGACAGGGGTACAATGAGCAGTTCTTC.

The genes are TRBV14 and TRBJ2-5, with TRBD2 as a possible D gene (5 bases). Germline-derived CDR1 and CDR2 are SGHDN and FVKESK. The CDR3 has 18 residues. Trimming removed 1 base from V and 3 bases from J, with 21 bases in between. DNA of the CDR3: TGTGCCAGCAGCCAAGGACCGGAACTGGCGGGTTTTGAAGAGACCCAGTACTTC. Residues: CASSQGPELAGFEETQYF.

The chain joins TRBV28 to TRBJ1-5; unclear D gene. V was pared by 3 bases and J by 1 base, with 22 bases between. Germline CDR1 and CDR2: MDHEN and SYDVKM. The CDR3 has 19 residues. This chain's CDR3 is CASSLIHFNRALSNQPQHF. CDR3 nucleotide sequence: TGTGCCAGCAGTTTGATTCACTTCAACCGGGCCCTGAGCAATCAGCCCCAGCATTTT.

This chain joins TRBV10-2 and TRBJ1-1; D might be TRBD1 (5 bases). V was pared by 4 bases and J by 5 bases, with 14 bases between. The germline V gene has CDR1 WSHSY and CDR2 SAAADI. The CDR3 is 14 residues long. In DNA, the CDR3 is TGCGCCAGCAGTGTAACCGGGGCCGGGACTGAAGCTTTCTTT. Its protein is CASSVTGAGTEAFF.

The chain carries TRBV7-2 and TRBJ2-4, with D possibly being TRBD1 or TRBD2 (5 bases each). Trimming stripped 0 bases from V and 0 bases from J, with 9 bases between. CDR3 length: 16 residues. Germline V gene lookup returns CDR1 SGHTA and CDR2 FQGNSA. The CDR3 reads CASSLAGPPAKNIQYF. The CDR3 DNA follows: TGTGCCAGCAGCTTAGCGGGACCCCCAGCCAAAAACATTCAGTACTTC.

The V and J genes are TRBV9 and TRBJ2-3; TRBD2 matches 13 bases. This CDR3 is built from 18 residues. The V gene's germline CDR1 is SGDLS and CDR2 YYNGEE. Trimming cost V 4 bases and J 4 bases; bases outside gene matches: 12. CDR3 in amino acids: CASSHRLTSGRSADTQYF. The CDR3, as DNA: TGTGCCAGCAGCCACCGCTTGACTAGCGGGAGGTCGGCAGATACGCAGTATTTT. The full variable domain, its missing parts supplied by reference TRBV9 and TRBJ2-3, is DSGVTQTPKHLITATGQRVTLRCSPRSGDLSVYWYQQSLDQGLQFLIQYYNGEERAKGNILERFSAQQFPDLHSELNLSSLELGDSALYFCASSHRLTSGRSADTQYFGPGTRLTVL.

The rearrangement uses TRBV28 and TRBJ2-5, with D perhaps matching TRBD1 (6 bases). This CDR3 is 15 amino acids long. V lost 5 bases, J lost 9 bases, and 22 bases lay in between. Germline V gene lookup returns CDR1 MDHEN and CDR2 SYDVKM. The CDR3 nucleotides are TGTGCCAGCAGTCCCCGAGGGCCGTTATACAGGGCCCAGTACTTC. It yields the protein CASSPRGPLYRAQYF. Complete variable domain (other parts from reference TRBV28 and TRBJ2-5): DVKVTQSSRYLVKRTGEKVFLECVQDMDHENMFWYRQDPGLGLRLIYFSYDVKMKEKGDIPEGYSVSREKKERFSLILESASTNQTSMYLCASSPRGPLYRAQYFGPGTRLLVL.